Shown below are 7 T cell receptor beta chains from a single sample sequenced in a study of T cell responses to AZD1222 COVID-19 vaccine. Using immunoSEQ multiplex PCR, the repertoire was profiled, and TCRdb retains in-frame clones only, with some absent. This sample carries approximately 150,000 clones, 90% of them seen once, and the ten largest clones take 1.5% to 2%. The sequencing here drew on peripheral blood, taken 28 days after the second AZD1222 dose. The receptors here all came from an adult who received the AZD1222 COVID-19 vaccine.

The chain uses TRBV23-1 and TRBJ1-5, with 9 bases matching TRBD1. TRBV23-1 is given ORF status, its function remaining uncertain. The trim removed 5 bases at V and 2 bases at J, leaving 10 bases unmatched. The CDR3 spans 17 residues. CDR3 bases: TGCGCCAGCAGTTGGGGACAGGGAAGATCGGGCAATCAGCCCCAGCATTTT. This codes for CASSWGQGRSGNQPQHF.

V and J are TRBV5-1 and TRBJ1-5; D is perhaps TRBD1 (5 bases). Between the trimmed V and J ends, which lost 4 bases and 7 bases, there was a span of 12 bases. This CDR3 is built from 13 residues. The germline gives CDR1 SGHRS, CDR2 YFSETQ. CDR3 in amino acids: CASSPAGLQPQHF. The CDR3 DNA reads as TGCGCCAGCAGCCCGGCAGGGCTGCAGCCCCAGCATTTT.

The chain is built from TRBV2 and TRBJ1-5, with D possibly being TRBD1 (6 bases). Per germline, CDR1 SNHLY and CDR2 FYNNEI. V lost 3 bases, J lost 3 bases, and 12 bases lay in between. CDR3 length: 15 amino acids. The CDR3 region has the DNA TGTGCCAGCAGTGAGATCAGGGGTTCCAATCAGCCCCAGCATTTT. Amino acid sequence: CASSEIRGSNQPQHF.

The chain links TRBV9 to TRBJ2-2; 7 nucleotides match TRBD1. With V trimmed by 0 bases and J by 2 bases, 1 base remained unmatched. Germline CDR1 reads SGDLS; CDR2 reads YYNGEE. The CDR3 totals 15 residues. In DNA, the CDR3 is TGTGCCAGCAGCGTAGGGGACAGAAACACCGGGGAGCTGTTTTTT. Translated: CASSVGDRNTGELFF.

The genes are TRBV6-1 and TRBJ2-7; no firm D call. The CDR3 extends over 15 amino acids. Trimming took off 1 base at V and 3 bases at J, with 13 bases between the two ends. Germline V gene sequence: CDR1 MNHNS, CDR2 SASEGT. The CDR3 DNA reads as TGTGCCAGCAGTGAAGTGGGCGGAATTTACTACGAGCAGTACTTC. Its translation: CASSEVGGIYYEQYF.

V gene TRBV10-3 combines with J gene TRBJ1-1; the D is unclear. The CDR3 spans 14 residues. CDR1 is ENHRY and CDR2 is SYGVKD in the germline V gene. V was clipped by 6 bases and J by 1 base, with 12 bases between them. CDR3 sequence (DNA): TGTGCCATCAGCCTCACCACAGCGAACACTGAAGCTTTCTTT. Translated, it gives CAISLTTANTEAFF.

A remark on this clone: Other DNA sequences in the same sample also yield this CDR3. This chain links TRBV6-5 with TRBJ1-1; 7 nucleotides align to TRBD1. After removal of 2 bases from V and 1 base from J, the junction contained 1 base not matched to a gene. The germline V gene encodes CDR1 MNHEY and CDR2 SVGAGI. CDR3 length equals 14 residues. The chain's CDR3 is CASSYGTANTEAFF. The CDR3, as DNA: TGTGCCAGCAGTTACGGGACAGCGAACACTGAAGCTTTCTTT.